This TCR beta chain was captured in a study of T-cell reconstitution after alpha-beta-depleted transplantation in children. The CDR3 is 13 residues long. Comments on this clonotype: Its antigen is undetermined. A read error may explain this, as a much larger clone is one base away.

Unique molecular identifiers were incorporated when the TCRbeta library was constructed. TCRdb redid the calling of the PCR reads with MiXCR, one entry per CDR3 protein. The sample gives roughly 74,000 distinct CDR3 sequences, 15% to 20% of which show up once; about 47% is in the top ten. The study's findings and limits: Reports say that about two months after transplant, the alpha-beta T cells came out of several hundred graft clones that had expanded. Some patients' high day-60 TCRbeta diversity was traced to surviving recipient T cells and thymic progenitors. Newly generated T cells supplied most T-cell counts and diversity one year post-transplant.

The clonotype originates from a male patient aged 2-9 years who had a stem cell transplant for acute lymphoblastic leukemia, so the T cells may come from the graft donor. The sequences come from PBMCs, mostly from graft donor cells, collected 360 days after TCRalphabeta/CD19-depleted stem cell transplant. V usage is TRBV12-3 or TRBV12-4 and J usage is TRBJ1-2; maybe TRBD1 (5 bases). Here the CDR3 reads CTSSLSTGYGYTF. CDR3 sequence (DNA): TGTACCAGCAGTTTAAGTACAGGATATGGCTACACCTTC.